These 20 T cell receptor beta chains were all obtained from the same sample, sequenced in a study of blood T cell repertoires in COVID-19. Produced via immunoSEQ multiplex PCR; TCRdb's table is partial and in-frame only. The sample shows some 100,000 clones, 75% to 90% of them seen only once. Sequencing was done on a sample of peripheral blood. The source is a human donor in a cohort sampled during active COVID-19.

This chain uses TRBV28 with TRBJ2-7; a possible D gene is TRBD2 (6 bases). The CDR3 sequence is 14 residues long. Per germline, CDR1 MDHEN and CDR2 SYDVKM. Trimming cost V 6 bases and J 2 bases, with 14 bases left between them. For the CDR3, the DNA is TGTGCCAGCAGAGGCGGGGCTCCCCCCTACGAGCAGTACTTC. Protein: CASRGGAPPYEQYF.

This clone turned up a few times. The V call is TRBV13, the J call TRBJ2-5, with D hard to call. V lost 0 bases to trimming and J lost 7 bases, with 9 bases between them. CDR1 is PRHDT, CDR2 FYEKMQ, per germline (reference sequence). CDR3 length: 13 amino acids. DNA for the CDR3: TGTGCCAGCAGCTTAGGCCTAAGTCCGACCCAGTACTTC. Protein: CASSLGLSPTQYF.

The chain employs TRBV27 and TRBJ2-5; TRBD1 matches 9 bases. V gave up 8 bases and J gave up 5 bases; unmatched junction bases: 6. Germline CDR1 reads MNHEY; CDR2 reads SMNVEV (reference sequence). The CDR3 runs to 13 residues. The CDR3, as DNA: TGTGCCAGCTGGACAGGGGAGGGGGAGACCCAGTACTTC. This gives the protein CASWTGEGETQYF.

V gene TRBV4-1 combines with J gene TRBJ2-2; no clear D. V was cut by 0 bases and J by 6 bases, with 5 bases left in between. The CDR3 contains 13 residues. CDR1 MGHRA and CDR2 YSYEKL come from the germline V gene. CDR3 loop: CASSQDLAGELFF. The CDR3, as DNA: TGCGCCAGCAGCCAAGATCTTGCCGGGGAGCTGTTTTTT.

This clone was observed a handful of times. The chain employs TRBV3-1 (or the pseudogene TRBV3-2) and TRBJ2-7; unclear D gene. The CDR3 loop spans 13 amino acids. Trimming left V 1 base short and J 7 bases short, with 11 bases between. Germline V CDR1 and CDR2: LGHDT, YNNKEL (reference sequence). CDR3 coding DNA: TGTGCCAGCAGCCAAGTTGGTAGTTGGGAGCAGTACTTC. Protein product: CASSQVGSWEQYF.

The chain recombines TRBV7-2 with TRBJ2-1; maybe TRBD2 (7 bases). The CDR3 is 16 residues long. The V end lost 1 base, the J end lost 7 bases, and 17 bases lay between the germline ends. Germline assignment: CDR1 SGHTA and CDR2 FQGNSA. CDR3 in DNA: TGTGCCAGCAGCTTAGATTTGGGGGGGCTTTTGAATGAGCAGTTCTTC. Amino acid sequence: CASSLDLGGLLNEQFF.

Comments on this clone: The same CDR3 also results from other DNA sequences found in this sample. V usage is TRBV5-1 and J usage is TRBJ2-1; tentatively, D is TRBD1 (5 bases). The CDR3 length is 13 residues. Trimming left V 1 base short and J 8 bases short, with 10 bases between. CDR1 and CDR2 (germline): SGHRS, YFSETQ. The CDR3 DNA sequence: TGCGCCAGCAGCTTGCAGGGTCGCGATGAGCAGTTCTTC. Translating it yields CASSLQGRDEQFF.

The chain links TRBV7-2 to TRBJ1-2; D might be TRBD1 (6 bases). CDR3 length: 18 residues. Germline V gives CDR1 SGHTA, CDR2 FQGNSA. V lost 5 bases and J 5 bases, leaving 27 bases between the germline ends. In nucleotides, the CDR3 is TGTGCCAGCAGCGGACGGGACAAAAATAAGCATCTTAAGTATGGCTACACCTTC. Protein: CASSGRDKNKHLKYGYTF.

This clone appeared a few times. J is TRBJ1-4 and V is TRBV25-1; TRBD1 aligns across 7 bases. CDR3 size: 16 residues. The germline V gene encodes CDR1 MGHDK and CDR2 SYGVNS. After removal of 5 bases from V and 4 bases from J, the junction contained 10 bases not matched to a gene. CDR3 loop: CASSSRGQNFNEKLFF. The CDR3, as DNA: TGTGCCAGCAGTTCCCGGGGACAGAACTTTAATGAAAAACTGTTTTTT. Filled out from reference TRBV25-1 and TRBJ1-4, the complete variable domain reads EADIYQTPRYLVIGTGKKITLECSQTMGHDKMYWYQQDPGMELHLIHYSYGVNSTEKGDLSSESTVSRIRTEHFPLTLESARPSHTSQYLCASSSRGQNFNEKLFFGSGTQLSVL.

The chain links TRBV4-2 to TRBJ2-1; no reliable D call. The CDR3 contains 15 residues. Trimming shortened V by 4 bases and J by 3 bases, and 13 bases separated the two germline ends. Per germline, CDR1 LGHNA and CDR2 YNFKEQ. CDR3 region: CASSPLGSGYNEQFF. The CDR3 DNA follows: TGTGCCAGCAGCCCACTCGGGTCGGGCTACAATGAGCAGTTCTTC.

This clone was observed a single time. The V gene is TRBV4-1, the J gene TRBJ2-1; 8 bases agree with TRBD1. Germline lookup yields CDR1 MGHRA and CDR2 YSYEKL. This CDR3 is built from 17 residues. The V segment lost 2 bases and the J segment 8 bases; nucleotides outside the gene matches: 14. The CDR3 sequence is CASSQWGDAGGGDEQFF. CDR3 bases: TGCGCCAGCAGCCAATGGGGCGATGCAGGGGGCGGCGATGAGCAGTTCTTC.

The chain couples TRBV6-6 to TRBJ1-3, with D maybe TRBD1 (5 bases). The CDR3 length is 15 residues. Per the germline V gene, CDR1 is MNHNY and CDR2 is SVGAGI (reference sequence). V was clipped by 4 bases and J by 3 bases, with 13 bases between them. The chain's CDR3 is CASSFGGVYGNTIYF. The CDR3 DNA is TGTGCCAGCAGTTTCGGAGGGGTGTATGGAAACACCATATATTTT.

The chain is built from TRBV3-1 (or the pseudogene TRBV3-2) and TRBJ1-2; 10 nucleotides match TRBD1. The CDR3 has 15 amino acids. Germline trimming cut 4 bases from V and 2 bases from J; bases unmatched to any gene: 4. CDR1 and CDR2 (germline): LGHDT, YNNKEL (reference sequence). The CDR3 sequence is CASSLRDRGNYGYTF. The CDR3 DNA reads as TGTGCCAGCAGCCTCCGGGACAGGGGAAACTATGGCTACACCTTC.

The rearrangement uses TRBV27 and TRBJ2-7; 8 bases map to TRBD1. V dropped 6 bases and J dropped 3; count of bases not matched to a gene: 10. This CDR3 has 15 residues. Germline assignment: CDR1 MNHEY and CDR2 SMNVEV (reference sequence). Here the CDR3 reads CASRPGLQGDYEQYF. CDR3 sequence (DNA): TGTGCCAGCAGACCTGGGTTACAGGGGGACTACGAGCAGTACTTC.

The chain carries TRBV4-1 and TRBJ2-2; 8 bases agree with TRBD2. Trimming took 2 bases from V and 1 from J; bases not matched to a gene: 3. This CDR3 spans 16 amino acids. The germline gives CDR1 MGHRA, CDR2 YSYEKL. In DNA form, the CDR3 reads TGCGCCAGCAGCCAAACAGCGGGGGAGAACACCGGGGAGCTGTTTTTT. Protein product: CASSQTAGENTGELFF.

CDR3 in amino acids: CASSPGDIGYTF. In DNA form, the CDR3 reads TGTGCCAGCTCACCAGGGGACATTGGCTACACCTTC. The chain combines TRBV18 with TRBJ1-2, with D perhaps matching TRBD1 (6 bases). This CDR3 has 12 amino acids. Germline assignment: CDR1 KGHSH and CDR2 LQKENI. Trimming took off 2 bases at V and 7 bases at J, with 8 bases between the two ends.

In nucleotides, the CDR3 is TGTGCCAGCAGCTTCAGCGGGGGGATTAACACCGGGGAGCTGTTTTTT. This sequence encodes CASSFSGGINTGELFF. The chain is built from TRBV7-2 and TRBJ2-2; TRBD2 agrees at 9 bases. Germline assignment: CDR1 SGHTA and CDR2 FQGNSA. V lost 3 bases, J lost 2 bases, and 4 bases stayed unmatched. The CDR3 consists of 16 residues.

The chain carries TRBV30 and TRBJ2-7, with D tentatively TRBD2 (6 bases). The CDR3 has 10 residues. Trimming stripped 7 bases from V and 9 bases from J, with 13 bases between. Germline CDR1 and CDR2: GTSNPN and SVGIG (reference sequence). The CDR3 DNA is TGTGCCTTCTCCCGGGGGTCGCAGTACTTC. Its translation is CAFSRGSQYF. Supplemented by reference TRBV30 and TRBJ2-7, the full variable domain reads SQTIHQWPATLVQPVGSPLSLECTVEGTSNPNLYWYRQAAGRGLQLLFYSVGIGQISSEVPQNLSASRPQDRQFILSSKKLLLSDSGFYLCAFSRGSQYFGPGTRLTVT.

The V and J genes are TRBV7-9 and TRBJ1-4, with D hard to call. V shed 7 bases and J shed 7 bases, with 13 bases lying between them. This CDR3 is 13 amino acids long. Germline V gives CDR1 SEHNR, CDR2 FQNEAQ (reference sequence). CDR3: CASTRDSGEKLFF. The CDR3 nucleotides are TGTGCCAGCACTCGAGATTCAGGTGAAAAACTGTTTTTT.

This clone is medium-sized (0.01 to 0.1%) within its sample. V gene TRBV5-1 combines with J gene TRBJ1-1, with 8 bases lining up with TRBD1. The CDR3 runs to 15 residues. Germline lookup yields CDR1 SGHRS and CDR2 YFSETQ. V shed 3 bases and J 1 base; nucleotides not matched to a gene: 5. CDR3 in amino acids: CASSSGQGSNTEAFF. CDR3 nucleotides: TGCGCCAGCAGCTCTGGACAGGGATCGAACACTGAAGCTTTCTTT.